This passage covers 5 T cell receptor beta chains from one sample sequenced in a study of blood T cells in healthy people across ages. The use of a sample-barcoded 5' primer and a J-beta primer mix characterized a second PCR of roughly 7 to 11 cycles. TCRdb re-called the 5' RACE reads with MiXCR, one entry per CDR3 protein. The table shows about 800,000 distinct CDR3 sequences, with 20% to 25% occurring only once. The data also belong to a second study, concerning T cells of mothers and their children.

Sequenced material: blood. These receptors all stem from a boy aged 5-17 years in good health.

This clonotype was detected only a few times. This chain uses TRBV28 with TRBJ1-2; D gene uncertain. The V gene lost 10 bases and the J gene lost 8 bases, with 17 bases spanning the gap. The CDR3 runs 12 residues. Germline V gene data show CDR1 as MDHEN and CDR2 as SYDVKM. CDR3 sequence (DNA): TGTGCCACCGAACCCCCCGGAGGAGGCTACACCTTC. This gives the protein CATEPPGGGYTF.

The chain employs TRBV7-2 and TRBJ2-1; 7 nucleotides line up with TRBD2. Matching the DNA end better, TRBJ2-5 makes the J call doubtful. This CDR3 is 14 amino acids long. CDR1 is SGHTA, CDR2 FQGNSA, per germline. The CDR3 DNA sequence: TGTGCCAGCAGCTCCTCAAGCGGGGCCCAGACCCAGTACTTC. It is translated as CASSSSSGAQTQYF.

This clonotype came up a few times. CDR3 in DNA: TGTGCCAGCAGCGGGGGACGGGCAAACGCCGGGGAGCTGTTTTTT. This gives the protein CASSGGRANAGELFF. The chain has TRBV7-2 and TRBJ2-2; D assignment may be TRBD1 or TRBD2 (5 bases each). Germline V lookup: CDR1 SGHTA, CDR2 FQGNSA. CDR3 length equals 15 residues. Trimming took off 5 bases at V and 6 bases at J, with 16 bases between the two ends.

CDR3 protein: CASSFSGGWGPQHF. As DNA, the CDR3 is TGTGCCAGCAGCTTTAGCGGGGGCTGGGGGCCCCAGCATTTT. V is TRBV7-2 and J is TRBJ1-5; possibly TRBD1 for D (6 bases). Per germline, CDR1 SGHTA and CDR2 FQGNSA. The germline V and J ends were trimmed by 3 bases and 9 bases, with 15 bases remaining between them. The CDR3 spans 14 residues.

J is TRBJ2-2 and V is TRBV9; 8 nucleotides line up with TRBD2. The V gene end was trimmed by 5 bases and the J gene end by 7 bases; junction bases not matched to a gene: 4. This CDR3 is built from 13 residues. Germline lookup yields CDR1 SGDLS and CDR2 YYNGEE. The CDR3 coding sequence is TGTGCCAGCAGAGCGGGAGACCACGGGGAGCTGTTTTTT. Translation: CASRAGDHGELFF.